The 21 T cell receptor beta chains listed next were all sequenced from one sample in a study of blood T cell repertoires in COVID-19. Assay: immunoSEQ multiplex PCR; the TCRdb copy retains only in-frame clones and omits some. Of about 260,000 clones in the sample, around 86% were seen once. The sequencing input was peripheral blood. These receptors all come from a woman aged 40 to 55 who had recovered from COVID-19.

V usage is TRBV7-3 and J usage is TRBJ2-1; TRBD2 agrees at 16 bases. The CDR3 spans 15 residues. Trimming took 4 bases from V and 9 from J; bases not matched to a gene: 3. Germline lookup yields CDR1 SGHTA and CDR2 FQGTGA. CDR3 nucleotides: TGTGCCAGCAGCTCCGGGACTAGCGGGGGGGCTGAGCAGTTCTTC. This encodes CASSSGTSGGAEQFF. The full variable domain, with the rest looked up from reference TRBV7-3 and TRBJ2-1, is GAGVSQTPSNKVTEKGKYVELRCDPISGHTALYWYRQSLGQGPEFLIYFQGTGAADDSGLPNDRFFAVRPEGSVSTLKIQRTERGDSAVYLCASSSGTSGGAEQFFGPGTRLTVL.

The chain uses TRBV6-2 or TRBV6-3 and TRBJ1-1, with D perhaps TRBD1 (5 bases). The germline CDR1 and CDR2 sequences are MNHEY and SVGEGT. This CDR3 is built from 17 residues. V lost 4 bases and J 0 bases, leaving 18 bases between the germline ends. The CDR3 bases are TGTGCCAGCAGTTCCGGGTGGGGCGGCCTAATGAACACTGAAGCTTTCTTT. The encoded protein is CASSSGWGGLMNTEAFF.

This clone was seen a single time. This chain uses TRBV4-1 with TRBJ1-2; TRBD1 aligns across 7 bases. From germline, CDR1 is MGHRA and CDR2 YSYEKL. The length of the CDR3 is 13 residues. After removal of 4 bases from V and 4 bases from J, the junction contained 3 bases not matched to a gene. The CDR3 region is CASSPGTVYGYTF. The CDR3 DNA sequence: TGCGCCAGCAGCCCCGGGACAGTCTATGGCTACACCTTC.

The chain links TRBV5-1 to TRBJ1-2; 11 bases match TRBD1. V lost 4 bases to trimming and J lost 3 bases; unmatched junction nucleotides: 5. Germline loops: CDR1 SGHRS, CDR2 YFSETQ. CDR3 length: 15 amino acids. The CDR3 here is CASSRTGGEYYGYTF. CDR3 coding DNA: TGCGCCAGCAGCCGGACAGGGGGCGAATACTATGGCTACACCTTC.

The chain couples TRBV3-1 (or the pseudogene TRBV3-2) to TRBJ1-2; 9 bases align to TRBD1. The CDR3 consists of 13 residues. After removal of 4 bases from V and 7 bases from J, the junction contained 4 bases not matched to a gene. CDR1 LGHDT and CDR2 YNNKEL come from the germline V gene (reference sequence). The CDR3 sequence: CASSPRDRVGYTF. The CDR3 coding sequence is TGTGCCAGCAGCCCCCGGGACAGGGTTGGCTACACCTTC.

To note about this clone: Other DNA sequences of this sample code for an identical CDR3. The chain joins TRBV5-1 to TRBJ1-6; D uncertain. Germline loops: CDR1 SGHRS, CDR2 YFSETQ. The V gene lost 0 bases and the J gene lost 7 bases, with 8 bases spanning the gap. This CDR3 is 14 amino acids long. CDR3 DNA: TGCGCCAGCAGCTTGGAAGGAGCGAATTCACCCCTCCACTTT. It translates to CASSLEGANSPLHF.

The V gene is TRBV6-5, the J gene TRBJ2-6; D call uncertain. Germline V CDR1 and CDR2: MNHEY, SVGAGI. The length of the CDR3 is 13 residues. V dropped 4 bases and J dropped 3 bases, with 4 bases sitting between them. This chain's CDR3 is CASSSGGANVLTF. The CDR3 DNA reads TGTGCCAGCAGTTCAGGTGGGGCCAACGTCCTGACTTTC.

V is TRBV9 and J is TRBJ1-2; 9 bases map to TRBD1. The CDR3 spans 15 residues. Germline V gene data show CDR1 as SGDLS and CDR2 as YYNGEE. After removal of 3 bases from V and 4 bases from J, the junction contained 7 bases not matched to a gene. The CDR3 nucleotides read TGTGCCAGCAGCGCCCCCGGGACAGGGTCCTATGGCTACACCTTC. Protein sequence: CASSAPGTGSYGYTF.

The V call is TRBV27, the J call TRBJ2-2; TRBD2 might be the D (6 bases). V lost 1 base and J 0 bases, leaving 12 bases between the germline ends. CDR3 length equals 17 residues. Germline V lookup: CDR1 MNHEY, CDR2 SMNVEV (reference sequence). The CDR3 loop reads CASSLWSGGANTGELFF. The CDR3 nucleotides read TGTGCCAGCAGTTTATGGTCCGGCGGGGCGAACACCGGGGAGCTGTTTTTT.

V is TRBV30 and J is TRBJ1-1; possible D gene TRBD1, 5 bases. The V and J ends lost 4 bases and 3 bases respectively, with 12 bases between them. The CDR3 has 13 residues. Germline V lookup: CDR1 GTSNPN, CDR2 SVGIG (reference sequence). CDR3 nucleotides: TGTGCCTGGACCGGGCTCAGGGACACTGAAGCTTTCTTT. It encodes CAWTGLRDTEAFF.

The chain combines TRBV7-2 with TRBJ1-5; TRBD1 matches at 8 bases. Germline assignment: CDR1 SGHTA and CDR2 FQGNSA. The CDR3 runs to 15 residues. The J segment lost 5 bases and the V segment lost 5 bases, leaving 8 bases of the junction unmatched. CDR3 sequence (DNA): TGTGCCAGCAGCCCCGGGACAGGCATCCATCAGCCCCAGCATTTT. As protein: CASSPGTGIHQPQHF.

V is TRBV6-6 and J is TRBJ1-4; D unresolved. The germline V gene has CDR1 MNHNY and CDR2 SVGAGI (reference sequence). This CDR3 has 13 amino acids. V gave up 1 base and J gave up 13 bases, with 13 bases separating them. CDR3 loop: CASSYFTPGILFF. CDR3 DNA sequence: TGTGCCAGCAGTTACTTTACCCCCGGGATACTGTTTTTT.

V usage is TRBV12-5 and J usage is TRBJ1-2; 7 positions agree with TRBD1. Germline CDR1 is LGHNT and CDR2 is FRNRAP. The length of the CDR3 is 13 residues. V shed 3 bases, J shed 9 bases, and the junction held 7 bases outside the gene matches. CDR3 bases: TGTGCTAGTGGTTTAGAGGGGGCGAGAAGCTACACCTTC. Amino acid sequence: CASGLEGARSYTF.

This clone has at least ten counts. The gene calls are TRBV7-2 and TRBJ1-6; D unclear. In germline, CDR1 is SGHTA, CDR2 FQGNSA. There are 13 residues in the CDR3. Deletions cut 3 bases from V and 8 bases from J, with 8 bases between. The CDR3 sequence: CASSFLRDSPLHF. The CDR3 bases are TGTGCCAGCAGCTTCCTACGGGATTCACCCCTCCACTTT. The full variable domain, with the rest looked up from reference TRBV7-2 and TRBJ1-6, is GAGVSQSPSNKVTEKGKDVELRCDPISGHTALYWYRQSLGQGLEFLIYFQGNSAPDKSGLPSDRFSAERTGGSVSTLTIQRTQQEDSAVYLCASSFLRDSPLHFGNGTRLTVT.

This chain links TRBV19 with TRBJ2-1, with a possible D match to TRBD2 (5 bases). This CDR3 is 12 amino acids long. Per germline, CDR1 LNHDA and CDR2 SQIVND (reference sequence). Trimming pared 8 bases from V and 0 bases from J, leaving 5 bases between. The CDR3: CASEGSYNEQFF. The CDR3, as DNA: TGTGCCAGTGAGGGCTCCTACAATGAGCAGTTCTTC.

In nucleotides, the CDR3 is TGCGCCAGCAGCTTGGCGCCGGACTACTCTCGGAACGAGCAGTACTTC. Protein: CASSLAPDYSRNEQYF. The J gene is TRBJ2-7, the V gene TRBV5-1, with a tentative D call TRBD2 (6 bases). V was trimmed by 0 bases and J by 5 bases, leaving 18 bases between them. The CDR3 sequence is 16 residues long. The germline CDR1 and CDR2 sequences are SGHRS and YFSETQ.

This sequence joins TRBV6-2 or TRBV6-3 and TRBJ1-6, with D unresolved. Trimming shortened V by 5 bases and J by 10 bases, and 18 bases separated the two germline ends. This CDR3 spans 15 amino acids. CDR1 MNHEY and CDR2 SVGEGT come from the germline V gene. The CDR3 region is CASSAYGISGSPLHF. Written as DNA, the CDR3 is TGTGCCAGCAGTGCTTACGGGATCTCGGGCTCACCCCTCCACTTT.

This clone came up a few times. The chain joins TRBV7-2 to TRBJ2-1; 9 bases line up with TRBD2. CDR1 is SGHTA and CDR2 is FQGNSA in the germline V gene. This CDR3 is built from 14 residues. The V and J ends lost 3 bases and 6 bases, in that order; junction bases with no gene match: 3. The CDR3 coding sequence is TGTGCCAGCAGCTTGCGGGGGGGCCCCAATGAGCAGTTCTTC. Translated: CASSLRGGPNEQFF.

The chain has TRBV5-1 and TRBJ1-1, with 7 positions matching TRBD1. Looked up from germline, CDR1 is SGHRS and CDR2 is YFSETQ. V shed 0 bases and J 11 bases; nucleotides not matched to a gene: 4. The CDR3 is 12 amino acids. This chain's CDR3 is CASSLVGGNAFF. CDR3 DNA: TGCGCCAGCAGCTTGGTAGGGGGCAACGCTTTCTTT.

V is TRBV29-1 and J is TRBJ1-5; TRBD1 agrees at 9 bases. V lost 7 bases and J lost 5; bases outside the gene matches: 12. There are 15 residues in the CDR3. Germline V gene data show CDR1 as SQVTM and CDR2 as ANQGSEA. In nucleotides, the CDR3 is TGCAGCGCGACTACAACAGGGGGCGCCGATCAGCCCCAGCATTTT. Protein: CSATTTGGADQPQHF.

The chain carries TRBV30 and TRBJ2-7, with TRBD1 as a possible D gene (6 bases). This CDR3 contains 12 residues. V lost 3 bases and J 6 bases, leaving 12 bases between the germline ends. From germline, CDR1 is GTSNPN and CDR2 SVGIG (reference sequence). CDR3 DNA sequence: TGTGCCTGGAGGGTGGCAGGGGTCGAGCAGTACTTC. Translating gives CAWRVAGVEQYF.